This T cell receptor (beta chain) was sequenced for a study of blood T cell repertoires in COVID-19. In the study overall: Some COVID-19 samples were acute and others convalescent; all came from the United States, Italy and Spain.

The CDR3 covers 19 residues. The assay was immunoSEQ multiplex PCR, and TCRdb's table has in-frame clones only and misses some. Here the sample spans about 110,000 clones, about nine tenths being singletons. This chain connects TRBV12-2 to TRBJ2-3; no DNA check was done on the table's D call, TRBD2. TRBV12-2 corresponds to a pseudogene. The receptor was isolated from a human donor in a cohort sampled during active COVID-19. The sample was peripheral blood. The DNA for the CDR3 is TGTGCAAGTCGCTTAGCATCGACTAGCGGGGGTCTCCGCACAGATACGCAGTATTTT. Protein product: CASRLASTSGGLRTDTQYF.